These 13 T cell receptor beta chains were sequenced from one sample in a study of cytomegalovirus exposure and HLA in healthy donors. Method: immunoSEQ multiplex PCR; TCRdb's copy keeps in-frame clones and lacks some. Of fewer than 250,000 clones listed, just under 90% are singletons. Sequencing was performed on PBMCs. The receptors shown here come from a man in his late teens or twenties in good health and CMV-seronegative.

The chain recombines TRBV12-5 with TRBJ1-4; D is uncertain. Per the germline V gene, CDR1 is LGHNT and CDR2 is FRNRAP. The length of the CDR3 is 14 residues. V lost 6 bases to trimming and J lost 1 base, with 9 bases between them. The CDR3 spells CASGGGGTNEKLFF. CDR3 DNA: TGTGCTAGTGGCGGAGGCGGAACTAATGAAAAACTGTTTTTT.

This clone appeared many times. CDR3 DNA sequence: TGTGCCAGCAGTTTTCAGGGTAATTCACCCCTCCACTTT. Translated, it gives CASSFQGNSPLHF. The V call is TRBV5-6, the J call TRBJ1-6; tentative D call: TRBD1 (5 bases). Germline loops: CDR1 SGHDT, CDR2 YYEEEE. CDR3 size: 13 residues. V was clipped by 5 bases and J by 6 bases, with 9 bases between them.

The chain couples TRBV5-1 to TRBJ2-7; possible D gene TRBD1, 7 bases. Germline V lookup: CDR1 SGHRS, CDR2 YFSETQ. Trimming cost V 4 bases and J 5 bases, with 16 bases left between them. This CDR3 contains 14 residues. The CDR3 here is CASSVRGAGNEQYF. The DNA of the CDR3 is TGCGCCAGCAGCGTCAGGGGGGCCGGCAACGAGCAGTACTTC.

The chain is built from TRBV10-3 and TRBJ2-3; 9 bases line up with TRBD1. V was pared by 3 bases and J by 1 base, with 2 bases of the junction left unmatched. Germline V gives CDR1 ENHRY, CDR2 SYGVKD. The CDR3 extends over 15 amino acids. As DNA, the CDR3 is TGTGCCATCAGTGAACAGGGGGCCGGCACAGATACGCAGTATTTT. Its translation: CAISEQGAGTDTQYF.

V and J are TRBV1 and TRBJ1-3; TRBD1, the table's D call, was not compared with the DNA. TRBV1 is termed a pseudogene. The CDR3 extends over 16 amino acids. The CDR3 nucleotides are TGCACCAGCAGCCAAGATAAGGGGGCGCTTGGAAACACCATATATTTT. Amino acid sequence: CTSSQDKGALGNTIYF.

The chain recombines TRBV11-2 with TRBJ1-6; no clear D gene. Germline V gives CDR1 SGHAT, CDR2 FQNNGV. This CDR3 has 15 residues. V was cut by 5 bases and J by 7 bases, with 15 bases left in between. The CDR3 here is CASSPNGQLNSPLHF. Here the CDR3 DNA reads TGTGCCAGCAGCCCCAATGGCCAGTTGAATTCACCCCTCCACTTT.

The genes are TRBV27 and TRBJ2-7, with TRBD2 identical over 7 bases. This CDR3 has 15 amino acids. After removal of 5 bases from V and 5 bases from J, the junction contained 12 bases not matched to a gene. Per germline, CDR1 MNHEY and CDR2 SMNVEV (reference sequence). CDR3: CASSPEGRGSHEQYF. The CDR3 nucleotides read TGTGCCAGCAGTCCGGAGGGGCGGGGGAGCCACGAGCAGTACTTC.

The CDR3 region is CASSLRTDGYTF. The CDR3 DNA is TGTGCCAGCAGCTTGCGAACTGATGGCTACACCTTC. This chain uses TRBV5-4 with TRBJ1-2; D gene unclear. The germline CDR1 and CDR2 sequences are SGHNT and YYREEE (reference sequence). This CDR3 comprises 12 residues. The ends were cut back, 1 base at V and 6 bases at J, with 7 bases in the middle.

This rearrangement joins TRBV9 to TRBJ2-7, with D tentatively TRBD1 (6 bases). The germline V gene encodes CDR1 SGDLS and CDR2 YYNGEE. Trimming stripped 3 bases from V and 2 bases from J, with 18 bases between. The CDR3 consists of 16 residues. The CDR3 here is CASSAHPDSSTYEQYF. CDR3 in DNA: TGTGCCAGCAGCGCTCACCCGGACAGTAGTACCTACGAGCAGTACTTC.

V is TRBV27 and J is TRBJ2-7; 13 bases are shared with TRBD2. Germline CDR1 is MNHEY and CDR2 is SMNVEV (reference sequence). After removal of 6 bases from V and 4 bases from J, the junction contained 3 bases not matched to a gene. The length of the CDR3 is 14 residues. The CDR3 here is CASRGLAGRYEQYF. DNA for the CDR3: TGTGCCAGCAGGGGACTAGCGGGAAGGTACGAGCAGTACTTC.

The chain recombines TRBV28 with TRBJ1-5, with D possibly TRBD1 on 5 matching bases. V was shortened by 2 bases and J by 7 bases, with 9 bases between the two germline ends. The CDR3 has 13 amino acids. Germline CDR1 MDHEN, CDR2 SYDVKM. In nucleotides, the CDR3 is TGTGCCAGCAGTTTAGCGGGGCGCCAGCCCCAGCATTTT. Protein: CASSLAGRQPQHF.

The chain has TRBV6-5 and TRBJ1-1; D remains unclear. Looked up from germline, CDR1 is MNHEY and CDR2 is SVGAGI. V lost 6 bases and J 10 bases, leaving 15 bases between the germline ends. This CDR3 has 12 residues. In DNA form, the CDR3 reads TGTGCCAGCAGGTCTCCCACGGGTTTAGCTTTCTTT. It is translated as CASRSPTGLAFF.

The V gene is TRBV9, the J gene TRBJ2-2; D is possibly TRBD2 (5 bases). With 0 bases removed from V and 0 bases from J, the gap between germline ends came to 12 bases. CDR3 length: 17 amino acids. The germline V gene encodes CDR1 SGDLS and CDR2 YYNGEE. Written as DNA, the CDR3 is TGTGCCAGCAGCGTAGGTCAGAGCGGACCGAACACCGGGGAGCTGTTTTTT. Translating it yields CASSVGQSGPNTGELFF. The full variable domain, its missing parts supplied by reference TRBV9 and TRBJ2-2, is DSGVTQTPKHLITATGQRVTLRCSPRSGDLSVYWYQQSLDQGLQFLIQYYNGEERAKGNILERFSAQQFPDLHSELNLSSLELGDSALYFCASSVGQSGPNTGELFFGEGSRLTVL.